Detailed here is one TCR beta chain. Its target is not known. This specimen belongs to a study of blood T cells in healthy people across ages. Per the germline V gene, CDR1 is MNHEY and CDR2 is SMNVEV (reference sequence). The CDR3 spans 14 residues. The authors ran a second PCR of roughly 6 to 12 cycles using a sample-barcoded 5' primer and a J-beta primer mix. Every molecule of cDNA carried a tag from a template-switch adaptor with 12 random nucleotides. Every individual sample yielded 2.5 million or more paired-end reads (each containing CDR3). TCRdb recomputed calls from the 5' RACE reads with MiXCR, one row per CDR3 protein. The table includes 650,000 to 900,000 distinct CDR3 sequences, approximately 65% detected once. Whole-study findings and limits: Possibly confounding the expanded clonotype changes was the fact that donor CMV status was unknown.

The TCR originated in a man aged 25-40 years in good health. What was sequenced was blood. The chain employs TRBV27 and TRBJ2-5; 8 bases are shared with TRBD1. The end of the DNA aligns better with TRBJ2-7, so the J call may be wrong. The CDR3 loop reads CASSSTGDGYEQYF. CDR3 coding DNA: TGTGCCAGCAGTTCGACAGGGGACGGCTACGAGCAGTACTTC.